Listed below are T cell receptor beta chains from one sample, sequenced in a study of Graves' ophthalmopathy and Graves' hyperthyroidism. From the multiplex PCR reads, TCRdb called clonotypes with MiXCR, one entry per CDR3 protein. Of about 640,000 distinct CDR3 sequences listed, roughly two fifths were seen once; the top ten hold over 2.5%. The sample taken for sequencing was peripheral blood. These receptor sequences come from an adult man with Graves' ophthalmopathy. Both conserved end residues are part of each CDR3. A D gene is named only where the DNA matches it firmly. Clone size, where shown, is once, few, many, or a class for clones that have expanded.

CDR3: CASSLGGDPYEQYF
V: TRBV5-6
D: NA
size: many
J: TRBJ2-7

CDR3: CASSPITFGGGTGYTF
V: TRBV19
D: NA
size: NA
J: TRBJ1-2

CDR3: CASRRAGQPQHF
V: TRBV2
D: NA
size: NA
J: TRBJ1-5

CDR3: CASGPSQNTEAFF
V: TRBV14
D: NA
size: many
J: TRBJ1-1

CDR3: CASSVGSSAGRETQYF
V: TRBV9
D: NA
size: many
J: TRBJ2-5

CDR3: CATSDSGPSGSTDTQYF
V: TRBV24-1
D: NA
size: NA
J: TRBJ2-3

CDR3: CASSPRDREDTIYF
V: TRBV25-1
D: TRBD1
size: NA
J: TRBJ1-3

CDR3: CASRSAGRGTYEQYF
V: TRBV13
D: TRBD2
size: NA
J: TRBJ2-7

CDR3: CASRGGTPTETQYF
V: TRBV10-2
D: NA
size: many
J: TRBJ2-5

CDR3: CAIRGLNTEAFF
V: TRBV10-3
D: NA
size: many
J: TRBJ1-1

CDR3: CASSLRREGRTGELFF
V: TRBV11-3
D: TRBD2
size: few
J: TRBJ2-2

CDR3: CASSPQGWSSYEQYF
V: TRBV7-2
D: NA
size: few
J: TRBJ2-7

CDR3: CASKRAGDTQYF
V: TRBV7-8
D: NA
size: few
J: TRBJ2-3

CDR3: CASSLVRGRNYGYTF
V: TRBV12-3/TRBV12-4
D: NA
size: many
J: TRBJ1-2

CDR3: CASIRPGSHEQYF
V: TRBV19
D: NA
size: NA
J: TRBJ2-7

CDR3: CASSQGAAPNYGYTF
V: TRBV4-3
D: NA
size: NA
J: TRBJ1-2